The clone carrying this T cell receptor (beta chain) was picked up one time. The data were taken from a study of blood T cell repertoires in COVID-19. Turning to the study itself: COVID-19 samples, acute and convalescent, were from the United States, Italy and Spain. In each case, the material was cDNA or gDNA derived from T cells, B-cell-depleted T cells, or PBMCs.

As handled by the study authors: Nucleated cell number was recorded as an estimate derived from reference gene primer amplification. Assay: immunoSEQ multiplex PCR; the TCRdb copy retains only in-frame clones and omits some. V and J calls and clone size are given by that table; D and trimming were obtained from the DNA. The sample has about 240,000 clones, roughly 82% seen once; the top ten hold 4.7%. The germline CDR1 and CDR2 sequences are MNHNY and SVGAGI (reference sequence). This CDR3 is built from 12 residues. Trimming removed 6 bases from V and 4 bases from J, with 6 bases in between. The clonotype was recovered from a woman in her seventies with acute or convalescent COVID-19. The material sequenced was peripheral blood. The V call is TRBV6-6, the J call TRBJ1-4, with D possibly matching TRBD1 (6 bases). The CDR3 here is CASRQGNEKLFF. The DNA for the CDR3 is TGTGCCAGCAGACAGGGTAATGAAAAACTGTTTTTT.